This T cell receptor (beta chain) was recorded in a study of cytotoxic CD8 clonotypes in ibrutinib-treated CLL (dated by TCRdb to the early 2020s). Study-wide context: The cohort included some 14 treatment-naive and ten to twelve relapsed/refractory patients; around 17 were IGHV unmutated. Responses were partial in around 24 patients and complete in 2; after median 68 months follow-up, roughly 14 stayed in remission and some twelve progressed. The response samples were drawn at a median of approximately 12 months into treatment, with a range of about 6 to 36 months. An average of about 250,000 productive templates and approximately 91,000 productive rearrangements was obtained per sample. Longitudinal samples were obtainable from about 30% of the roughly 86 participants in the trial. Cryopreserved peripheral blood mononuclear cells were collected before treatment, at response, and at either disease progression or sustained remission. All remission and progressive disease samples were collected while patients were still receiving ibrutinib.

What the authors observed across the whole study: Clonality rose at ibrutinib response, remained stable during sustained remission, and dropped back toward baseline at progression. Public clonotypes were rare and either shrank or stayed stable during treatment, and the rise in clonality at ibrutinib response reflected expansion of private clonotypes. Lymph node repertoires were not examined, and the timing of sampling was not matched between patients in sustained remission and those whose disease progressed. Baseline clonality exceeded that of age-matched healthy donors and correlated strongly with circulating CD8+ T-cell counts.

Its CDR3 holds 16 amino acids, cysteine through phenylalanine. Only the CDR3 DNA stays, 48 bases, in frame from base 1. Trimming takes 6 bases off V and 4 bases off J; junction bases not matched to a gene: 6. The germline V gene encodes CDR1 LNHDA and CDR2 SQIVND (reference sequence). The goal of deep resolution MiSeq sequencing was a depth between 1 in 1 million and 1 in 200,000 T cells, and coverage averaged 10x per clonotype. TCR beta libraries were generated with the immunoSEQ hsTCRB Kit. In the original analysis: ImmunoSEQ Data Assistant and ImmunoSEQ Analyzer were used for data analysis, and V, D and J genes were assigned according to IMGT definitions. Clonality, which ranges from 0 to 1, was calculated as one minus the normalized Shannon entropy of productive rearrangement frequencies. Public clonotype analysis was restricted to overrepresented clonotypes comprising at least 0.05% of each patient's repertoire. About a dozen age-matched healthy donor repertoires from immuneACCESS served as clonality controls. In its TCRdb copy, this immuneACCESS table keeps in-frame sequences only and misses some clones. Where compared with another copy, unresolved V genes explain less than half of these, and the others have no known cause. The V and J calls and clone size come from that table; D and trimming were worked out from the DNA. Here the sample has tens of thousands of clones; about 69% occur a single time. The top ten hold 20% to 25% of the sample.

A note on this clone: The specificity of this receptor is unknown. Base-call qualities are not available, and no considerably larger clone is one nucleotide away.

The time point label for this specimen denotes: less than 30 months on ibrutinib. About 2 micrograms of genomic DNA were extracted from cryopreserved PBMCs for TCR beta library preparation. High-throughput TCR beta sequencing was performed on longitudinal blood samples from CLL patients receiving ibrutinib monotherapy. Patients were enrolled in a phase 2 open-label single-center ibrutinib monotherapy trial. Recombination linked TRBV19 to TRBJ2-2, with 12 central nucleotides matching TRBD2. Sequenced here: PBMCs, sampled after 24 months of ibrutinib treatment. The receptor comes from a human donor with chronic lymphocytic leukemia. The CDR3 reads as follows: CASSWTSGIATGELFF. In nucleotide form, the sequence is TGTGCCAGTAGCTGGACTAGCGGGATAGCCACCGGGGAGCTGTTTTTT.